These T cell receptor beta chains were read from a single sample in a study of blood T cell repertoires in COVID-19. Assay: immunoSEQ multiplex PCR; the TCRdb copy retains only in-frame clones and omits some. The table records around 250,000 clones, around 83% of them present only once. The sequenced sample was peripheral blood. The receptors originated from a man in his forties or fifties with active or convalescent COVID-19. The CDR3 runs from the conserved cysteine through the conserved F or W. The D gene is left open where the match is weak. Expanded clones get a size class; other rows say once, few or many, or leave the size out.

d_call clone_size j_call v_call cdr3_nt cdr3_aa
- - TRBJ1-5 TRBV19 TGTGCCAGTAGTGCCTTCAACGGGGAAAATCAGCCCCAGCATTTT CASSAFNGENQPQHF
TRBD1 - TRBJ1-4 TRBV4-2 TGTGCCAGCAGCCAAGAACCGACAGGGCCCACCTTGGGTGAAAAACTGTTTTTT CASSQEPTGPTLGEKLFF
TRBD1 few TRBJ2-1 TRBV24-1 TGTGCCACCAGTGATTCCCTCGGGACAGAGGGCGAGCAGTTCTTC CATSDSLGTEGEQFF
- - TRBJ2-1 TRBV7-8 TGTGCCAGCAGCCCGGTGTCTAGCAGTGAGCAGTTCTTC CASSPVSSSEQFF
- - TRBJ2-2 TRBV18 TGTGCCAGCTCCTCGCAGGGCACCGGGGAGCTGTTTTTT CASSSQGTGELFF
TRBD2 - TRBJ2-3 TRBV5-4 TGTGCCAGCAGCCCCGGTATGCCAGCGGGGGGGCTGAATACGCAGTATTTT CASSPGMPAGGLNTQYF
TRBD1 - TRBJ1-6 TRBV6-6 TGTGCCAGCATTACCAAAAGGGACAGCCAAAATTCACCCCTCCACTTT CASITKRDSQNSPLHF
TRBD1 once TRBJ1-2 TRBV10-3 TGTGCCATCAGTGAGTCCCTCTCCACAGGGGGCTATGGCTACACCTTC CAISESLSTGGYGYTF
TRBD1 - TRBJ1-1 TRBV28 TGTGCCAGCAGTGGGGGACAGTTGAACACTGAAGCTTTCTTT CASSGGQLNTEAFF
TRBD1 - TRBJ1-2 TRBV5-8 TGTGCCAGCAGCTTGGCCGGGACAGGGGGCTGGGATAACTATGGCTACACCTTC CASSLAGTGGWDNYGYTF
- - TRBJ1-1 TRBV27 TGTGCCAGCAGTTTAAGGGAACAGGACACTGAAGCTTTCTTT CASSLREQDTEAFF
- - TRBJ1-4 TRBV9 TGTGCCAGCAGCGTTCAGGGTGGGAAACTGTTTTTT CASSVQGGKLFF
- - TRBJ2-3 TRBV18 TGTGCCAGCTCACCTGAGTCGTCCGCAGATACGCAGTATTTT CASSPESSADTQYF
- - TRBJ2-1 TRBV7-2 TGTGCCAGCAGCTTGGACATTGTTGAGCAGTTCTTC CASSLDIVEQFF
- - TRBJ1-2 TRBV6-6 TGTGCCAGCAGTCCCTTCCGGACACCAACTTGGCACACTAACTATGGCTACACCTTC CASSPFRTPTWHTNYGYTF
- - TRBJ1-2 TRBV9 TGTGCCAGCAGCGTAGGAGACGGGGACTATGGCTACACCTTC CASSVGDGDYGYTF
TRBD1 - TRBJ1-6 TRBV6-6 TGTGCCAGCAGAATACAGGGGGCAGGTTCACCCCTCCACTTT CASRIQGAGSPLHF
- - TRBJ1-4 TRBV6-6 TGTGCCAGCAGCCTAGGACAGAACGCTAATGAAAAACTGTTTTTT CASSLGQNANEKLFF
- - TRBJ2-5 TRBV2 TGTGCCAGCAGTGCGAGGAGCCAAGAGACCCAGTACTTC CASSARSQETQYF
- - TRBJ1-6 TRBV20-1 TGCAGTGCTAGTTTTGCAGGGGTCAATTCACCCCTCCACTTT CSASFAGVNSPLHF
TRBD2 once TRBJ2-3 TRBV24-1 TGTGCCACCAGTGACGTGGGACTAGCGGGGGGGGCGGATACGCAGTATTTT CATSDVGLAGGADTQYF
TRBD1 few TRBJ1-2 TRBV18 TGTGCCAGCTCACCTCCCGCTACCCCGGGACAGGACTATGGCTACACCTTC CASSPPATPGQDYGYTF
TRBD2 - TRBJ2-7 TRBV6-5 TGTGCCAGCAGTTACGCTACTAGCGGGGTACATTACGAGCAGTACTTC CASSYATSGVHYEQYF